This TCR beta chain was found in a study of vaccination and CD4 T cells after COVID-19. Study-wide context: Timing of post-vaccine sample collection was a median approximately 79 days after dose two, with a range of 14 to 241.

Turning to this clonotype: Antigen unknown.

Treatment defined: approximately nine-day PBMC culture with coronavirus spike peptide pools or control peptides (ViraFEST assay). Sequenced with the Oncomine TCR Beta short-read assay was DNA taken from cultured CD4+ T cells. From cultured CD4+ T cells, genomic DNA was extracted. A single record per CDR3 protein comes from TCRdb applying MiXCR to the PCR reads. Among tens of thousands of distinct CDR3 sequences, roughly 50% were seen once, and the ten largest hold 28%. The CDR3 runs 18 residues. The sequence came from a human donor who received a COVID-19 vaccine. V and J are TRBV21-1 and TRBJ1-6. TRBV21-1 is a recognized pseudogene. The specimen was CD4+ T cells from blood, cultured in vitro, collected before SARS-CoV-2 vaccination. CDR3 protein: CASSKDVGLGYYNSPLHF. CDR3 nucleotide sequence: TGTGCCAGCAGCAAAGATGTGGGGTTGGGTTACTATAATTCACCCCTCCACTTT.